Shown below are 24 T cell receptor beta chains from a single sample sequenced in a study of T cells after yellow fever vaccination. One entry per CDR3 protein, called by TCRdb with MiXCR from the 5' RACE reads. Here the sample spans some 600,000 distinct CDR3 sequences, approximately 13% being singletons. The sample was PBMCs, taken on the day of the yellow fever booster vaccination. Every receptor here comes from a man younger than 40 who received the YFV17D yellow fever vaccine.

This clonotype was seen more than once but under ten times. The gene calls are TRBV28 and TRBJ1-1; unclear D gene. The V end lost 3 bases, the J end lost 11 bases, and 13 bases lay between the germline ends. Germline V gene data show CDR1 as MDHEN and CDR2 as SYDVKM. This CDR3 region has 12 residues. The CDR3 coding sequence is TGTGCCAGCAGTTTCGGGCGAACTTCGGCTTTCTTT. Translated, it gives CASSFGRTSAFF.

V and J are TRBV11-2 and TRBJ2-1; TRBD2 is a possible D gene (6 bases). The V gene lost 8 bases and the J gene lost 11 bases, with 16 bases spanning the gap. Germline V gene lookup returns CDR1 SGHAT and CDR2 FQNNGV. This CDR3 has 12 residues. Here the CDR3 DNA reads TGTGCCAGCGGGGGGTTGGCGGGCAAGCAGTTCTTC. Translation: CASGGLAGKQFF.

The chain links TRBV12-3 or TRBV12-4 to TRBJ2-6, with D perhaps matching TRBD1 (6 bases). The CDR3 spans 15 residues. Deletions cut 5 bases from V and 3 bases from J, with 11 bases between. The CDR3 DNA is TGTGCCAGCAGTGCCCAGACAGGTGGGGCCAACGTCCTGACTTTC. Its translation: CASSAQTGGANVLTF.

CDR3 in DNA: TGCAGTGCTGGTCTCGCGGGAGGCACAGATACGCAGTATTTT. Amino acid sequence: CSAGLAGGTDTQYF. The rearrangement joins TRBV20-1 to TRBJ2-3; 7 nucleotides line up with TRBD2. The J segment lost 1 base and the V segment lost 5 bases, leaving 6 bases of the junction unmatched. The CDR3 runs to 14 residues. Germline loops: CDR1 DFQATT, CDR2 SNEGSKA (reference sequence).

The chain carries TRBV5-4 and TRBJ2-7; D possibly uses TRBD1 or TRBD2 (7 bases each). The V gene's germline CDR1 is SGHNT and CDR2 YYREEE (reference sequence). The CDR3 runs 14 residues. Trimming cost V 2 bases and J 6 bases, with 15 bases left between them. The CDR3 nucleotides are TGTGCCAGCAGCTTCAGGGGGGGGGCAACCGAGCAGTACTTC. This gives the protein CASSFRGGATEQYF.

The chain has TRBV5-5 and TRBJ2-7, with 7 positions matching TRBD1. The germline gives CDR1 SGHKS, CDR2 YYEKEE (reference sequence). The J segment lost 3 bases and the V segment lost 4 bases, leaving 7 bases of the junction unmatched. CDR3 length equals 14 residues. Written as DNA, the CDR3 is TGTGCCAGCAGCACCGACAGGGTTGGCTACGAGCAGTACTTC. It yields the protein CASSTDRVGYEQYF. Complete variable domain (other parts from reference TRBV5-5 and TRBJ2-7): DAGVTQSPTHLIKTRGQQVTLRCSPISGHKSVSWYQQVLGQGPQFIFQYYEKEERGRGNFPDRFSARQFPNYSSELNVNALLLGDSALYLCASSTDRVGYEQYFGPGTRLTVT.

CDR3 sequence (DNA): TGCGCCAGCAGCCTCGGGCCTCAGGGCTATGAGCAGTTCTTC. Amino acid sequence: CASSLGPQGYEQFF. The chain is built from TRBV4-1 and TRBJ2-1, with D possibly being TRBD1 (5 bases). V gave up 4 bases and J gave up 8 bases, with 15 bases separating them. CDR1 is MGHRA, CDR2 YSYEKL, per germline. The CDR3 spans 14 residues.

This clonotype was counted only a few times. The chain joins TRBV12-3 or TRBV12-4 to TRBJ1-2; D is uncertain. The CDR3 sequence is 13 residues long. The ends were cut back, 3 bases at V and 5 bases at J, with 10 bases in the middle. The DNA of the CDR3 is TGTGCCAGCAGTTTCAGGCAGGCTTATGGCTACACCTTC. Protein: CASSFRQAYGYTF.

This clonotype was observed many times. This chain links TRBV7-2 with TRBJ1-5, with 7 bases aligning to TRBD1. V lost 5 bases and J lost 6; bases outside the gene matches: 7. CDR3 size: 14 residues. CDR1 and CDR2 from the germline V gene are SGHTA and FQGNSA. The CDR3 DNA reads TGTGCCAGCAGCCAGACAGGGTTTGGTCAGCCCCAGCATTTT. Its translation: CASSQTGFGQPQHF.

This clonotype was counted only a few times. The rearrangement uses TRBV5-1 and TRBJ2-1; 7 bases agree with TRBD1. The junction had 5 bases not matched to a gene; V was cut back by 0 bases and J by 5 bases. CDR3 size: 15 residues. Germline V CDR1 and CDR2: SGHRS, YFSETQ. The CDR3 protein is CASSLGQGNHNEQFF. The CDR3 coding sequence is TGCGCCAGCAGCTTGGGACAGGGAAATCACAATGAGCAGTTCTTC.

This clonotype was counted between two and nine times. The rearrangement links TRBV12-3 or TRBV12-4 to TRBJ2-5, with D maybe TRBD1 (5 bases). V was trimmed by 5 bases and J by 2 bases, leaving 9 bases between them. The CDR3 consists of 13 residues. DNA of the CDR3: TGTGCCAGCAGTGGGGCGGTACAAGAGACCCAGTACTTC. Translation gives CASSGAVQETQYF.

This clonotype was picked up a small number of times. The rearrangement links TRBV6-2 or TRBV6-3 to TRBJ1-1; a weak D match, TRBD1 (6 bases). V was pared by 8 bases and J by 1 base, with 14 bases between. Germline CDR1 and CDR2: MNHEY and SVGEGT. The CDR3 extends over 14 amino acids. The CDR3 loop reads CASRKGGPNTEAFF. The DNA for the CDR3 is TGTGCCAGCCGCAAGGGGGGGCCGAACACTGAAGCTTTCTTT.

The gene calls are TRBV5-1 and TRBJ1-3; D is possibly TRBD1 (5 bases). Germline V lookup: CDR1 SGHRS, CDR2 YFSETQ. CDR3 length equals 15 residues. V dropped 0 bases and J dropped 2 bases, with 9 bases sitting between them. CDR3 sequence reads: CASSLGSGPGNTIYF. CDR3 nucleotide sequence: TGCGCCAGCAGCTTGGGTTCGGGACCTGGAAACACCATATATTTT.

The V call is TRBV7-2, the J call TRBJ1-1, with D unclear. Trimming took 4 bases from V and 7 from J, leaving 13 bases between them. Germline assignment: CDR1 SGHTA and CDR2 FQGNSA. This CDR3 region has 13 residues. In DNA form, the CDR3 reads TGTGCCAGCAGCTCTGCCGTGGGTATTGAAGCTTTCTTT. Translation gives CASSSAVGIEAFF.

This clonotype was detected only a few times. This chain links TRBV7-2 with TRBJ1-2; D remains ambiguous. The V end lost 1 base, the J end lost 1 base, and 10 bases lay between the germline ends. This CDR3 spans 15 amino acids. The V gene's germline CDR1 is SGHTA and CDR2 FQGNSA. As DNA, the CDR3 is TGTGCCAGCAGCTTAGTATGGGCGAGTAACTATGGCTACACCTTC. Its translation: CASSLVWASNYGYTF.

This clonotype was seen a handful of times. This chain links TRBV4-1 with TRBJ2-7, with D unclear. Germline V gives CDR1 MGHRA, CDR2 YSYEKL. V lost 0 bases, J lost 4 bases, and 10 bases lay in between. This CDR3 has 14 amino acids. CDR3: CASSQEPFVYEQYF. DNA for the CDR3: TGCGCCAGCAGCCAAGAACCCTTTGTTTACGAGCAGTACTTC.

The table lists this clonotype with a few counts. The chain uses TRBV27 and TRBJ1-4, with D uncertain. The ends were cut back, 4 bases at V and 0 bases at J, with 9 bases in the middle. The CDR3 length is 15 residues. Looked up from germline, CDR1 is MNHEY and CDR2 is SMNVEV (reference sequence). The CDR3 nucleotides read TGTGCCAGCAGTTCCAGGCGTGCAACTAATGAAAAACTGTTTTTT. This encodes CASSSRRATNEKLFF.

V usage is TRBV27 and J usage is TRBJ2-3, with D perhaps matching TRBD2 (5 bases). V lost 2 bases, J lost 5 bases, and 11 bases lay in between. The CDR3 runs 14 residues. Per the germline V gene, CDR1 is MNHEY and CDR2 is SMNVEV (reference sequence). This CDR3 is CASSLEFGGDTQYF. The CDR3 nucleotides read TGTGCCAGCAGTTTAGAATTCGGAGGAGATACGCAGTATTTT.

V gene TRBV11-1 combines with J gene TRBJ2-5; 8 nucleotides align to TRBD2. Germline CDR1 SGHAT, CDR2 FQDESV (reference sequence). V lost 5 bases, J lost 5 bases, and 13 bases stayed unmatched. The CDR3 contains 16 residues. DNA of the CDR3: TGTGCCAGCAGCCTGGGAGTGGTAGCGGGACGCGAGACCCAGTACTTC. It codes for CASSLGVVAGRETQYF.

The chain is built from TRBV7-2 and TRBJ2-1; D is unresolved. Germline CDR1 is SGHTA and CDR2 is FQGNSA. The CDR3 consists of 14 residues. Trimming pared 8 bases from V and 6 bases from J, leaving 17 bases between. CDR3 nucleotide sequence: TGTGCCAGCGGCCCGGACCCGCAATCCAATGAGCAGTTCTTC. This encodes CASGPDPQSNEQFF. The whole variable domain, remainder taken from reference TRBV7-2 and TRBJ2-1, is GAGVSQSPSNKVTEKGKDVELRCDPISGHTALYWYRQSLGQGLEFLIYFQGNSAPDKSGLPSDRFSAERTGGSVSTLTIQRTQQEDSAVYLCASGPDPQSNEQFFGPGTRLTVL.

This clonotype turned up a few times. The chain is built from TRBV11-2 and TRBJ1-2; D is undetermined. Trimming left V 4 bases short and J 4 bases short, with 16 bases between. The CDR3 loop spans 15 amino acids. Germline V gene data show CDR1 as SGHAT and CDR2 as FQNNGV. CDR3 bases: TGTGCCAGCAGCTCAGAACCAACCGGGATCTATGGCTACACCTTC. Protein sequence: CASSSEPTGIYGYTF.

This clonotype occurred many times. The chain is built from TRBV5-1 and TRBJ1-1; D remains unclear. Germline CDR1 is SGHRS and CDR2 is YFSETQ. The V end was cut by 5 bases, the J end by 0 bases, with 8 bases between. The CDR3 extends over 13 amino acids. CDR3 residues: CASSPTLNTEAFF. CDR3 DNA: TGCGCCAGCAGTCCCACCTTGAACACTGAAGCTTTCTTT.

The sample holds many counts of this clonotype. The chain carries TRBV4-3 and TRBJ2-5, with unresolved D. The CDR3 contains 15 residues. Trimming pared 6 bases from V and 5 bases from J, leaving 19 bases between. CDR1 is LGHNA, CDR2 YSLEER, per germline. CDR3 amino acids: CASSHPYGVEETQYF. The CDR3 nucleotides are TGCGCCAGCAGTCACCCCTACGGCGTCGAGGAGACCCAGTACTTC.

V gene TRBV5-6 combines with J gene TRBJ1-5; D unclear. Trimming removed 0 bases at V and 4 bases at J, with 17 bases between. Germline CDR1 and CDR2: SGHDT and YYEEEE. The CDR3 extends over 17 amino acids. CDR3 nucleotide sequence: TGTGCCAGCAGCTTGGGGACCGGGCCGACAAGAAATCAGCCCCAGCATTTT. Translated: CASSLGTGPTRNQPQHF.